Listed below are T cell receptor beta chains from one sample, sequenced in a study of graft-versus-host responses after intestinal transplantation. Their antigens are not known. TCRdb keeps only in-frame clones here, not all; method: immunoSEQ multiplex PCR. The sample has about 90,000 clones; roughly nine tenths are singletons. The material was unstimulated CD8+ T cells sorted from spleen or lymph node cells, obtained before intestinal transplant. These receptors came from a human donor who received an intestinal transplant. Both conserved end residues are part of each CDR3. The order of the fields is D gene, J gene, V gene, clone size, CDR3 DNA, CDR3 protein. The D gene is left open where the match is weak. Clone size is shown for a subset of rows, as once, few, many or a class of expanded clone.

d_call: .
j_call: TRBJ2-7
v_call: TRBV23-1
clone_size: .
cdr3_nt: TGCGCCAGCAGTCAATGGGACACATGTAGCGAGCAGTACTTC
cdr3_aa: CASSQWDTCSEQYF

d_call: TRBD1
j_call: TRBJ1-3
v_call: TRBV7-2
clone_size: .
cdr3_nt: TGTGCCAGCAGCTTCGACGGGACAGGGGGGGGAGGTGGAAACACCATATATTTT
cdr3_aa: CASSFDGTGGGGGNTIYF

d_call: .
j_call: TRBJ2-1
v_call: TRBV6-1
clone_size: .
cdr3_nt: TGTGCCAGCAGTGATCGACTTCTATTTTTCAATGAGCAGTTCTTC
cdr3_aa: CASSDRLLFFNEQFF

d_call: .
j_call: TRBJ2-3
v_call: TRBV25-1
clone_size: .
cdr3_nt: TGTGCCGGGGGGACCGGCACAGATACGCAGTATTTT
cdr3_aa: CAGGTGTDTQYF

d_call: TRBD1
j_call: TRBJ2-1
v_call: TRBV7-9
clone_size: .
cdr3_nt: TGTGCCAGCAGCCGAACCCGTATCGGGACAGGTGCGTGGAATGAGCAGTTCTTC
cdr3_aa: CASSRTRIGTGAWNEQFF

d_call: TRBD2
j_call: TRBJ2-1
v_call: TRBV19
clone_size: .
cdr3_nt: TGTGCCAGTAGTCCTAGCGGGGGGCACAATGAGCAGTTCTTC
cdr3_aa: CASSPSGGHNEQFF

d_call: TRBD1
j_call: TRBJ2-7
v_call: TRBV11-2
clone_size: .
cdr3_nt: TGTGCCAGCCAATCACCAGGGGGCTACGAGCAGTACTTC
cdr3_aa: CASQSPGGYEQYF

d_call: .
j_call: TRBJ1-1
v_call: TRBV4-1
clone_size: .
cdr3_nt: TGCGCCAGCAGCCAAGAGCAGGGACGCGGGGACACTGAAGCTTTCTTT
cdr3_aa: CASSQEQGRGDTEAFF

d_call: .
j_call: TRBJ1-2
v_call: TRBV7-5
clone_size: .
cdr3_nt: TGTGCCAGAAGCTTAGCAGGAGTGGATTCGGGGATTTACTATGGCTACACCTTC
cdr3_aa: CARSLAGVDSGIYYGYTF

d_call: .
j_call: TRBJ1-1
v_call: TRBV15
clone_size: .
cdr3_nt: TGTGCCACCAGCAGAGAGGGCAGTGAAGCTTTCTTT
cdr3_aa: CATSREGSEAFF

d_call: .
j_call: TRBJ2-7
v_call: TRBV19
clone_size: .
cdr3_nt: TGTGCCAGTAGGGGTGGTCTCAGCGCCAAATACGAGCAGTACTTC
cdr3_aa: CASRGGLSAKYEQYF

d_call: TRBD1
j_call: TRBJ2-7
v_call: TRBV5-5
clone_size: .
cdr3_nt: TGTGCCAGCAGCCTCAACAGGGGGCCTTTCTACGAGCAGTACTTC
cdr3_aa: CASSLNRGPFYEQYF

d_call: TRBD1
j_call: TRBJ2-2
v_call: TRBV5-6
clone_size: .
cdr3_nt: TGTGCCAGCAGCTTGGTACAGGGGCCCGGGGAGCTGTTTTTT
cdr3_aa: CASSLVQGPGELFF

d_call: TRBD1
j_call: TRBJ1-2
v_call: TRBV5-1
clone_size: .
cdr3_nt: TGCGCCAGCAGCTTGGAGACCCCAGGGGGCGGTGGCTACACCTTC
cdr3_aa: CASSLETPGGGGYTF

d_call: .
j_call: TRBJ2-7
v_call: TRBV9
clone_size: .
cdr3_nt: TGTGCCAGCAGCCCGACCTCAGGGCTTCGCGAGCAGTACTTC
cdr3_aa: CASSPTSGLREQYF

d_call: TRBD1
j_call: TRBJ2-2
v_call: TRBV5-5
clone_size: .
cdr3_nt: TGTGCCAGCAGCTCACTGGACAGGGACACCGGGGAGCTGTTTTTT
cdr3_aa: CASSSLDRDTGELFF

d_call: .
j_call: TRBJ2-2
v_call: TRBV19
clone_size: .
cdr3_nt: TGTGCCAGTAGTTCTGAGGCCGGGGAGCTGTTTTTT
cdr3_aa: CASSSEAGELFF

d_call: .
j_call: TRBJ1-1
v_call: TRBV6-1
clone_size: .
cdr3_nt: TGTGCCAGCAGCATATATCGGGGATCCCACAATGAAGCTTTCTTT
cdr3_aa: CASSIYRGSHNEAFF

d_call: TRBD2
j_call: TRBJ2-1
v_call: TRBV19
clone_size: once
cdr3_nt: TGTGCCAGTAGTGAGCGGGATTCAGATGAGCAGTTCTTC
cdr3_aa: CASSERDSDEQFF

d_call: .
j_call: TRBJ2-5
v_call: TRBV30
clone_size: .
cdr3_nt: TGTGCCTGTCGACAGGAGCGTATAATTGAGACCCAGTACTTC
cdr3_aa: CACRQERIIETQYF

d_call: .
j_call: TRBJ2-7
v_call: TRBV4-2
clone_size: .
cdr3_nt: TGTGCCAGCAGCGAAGGGTACGAGCAGTACTTC
cdr3_aa: CASSEGYEQYF

d_call: TRBD2
j_call: TRBJ2-1
v_call: TRBV7-9
clone_size: .
cdr3_nt: TGTGCCAGCATCCACGAAGCGGGGCAGTGGCATCACAATGAGCAGTTCTTC
cdr3_aa: CASIHEAGQWHHNEQFF

d_call: TRBD1
j_call: TRBJ2-7
v_call: TRBV4-1
clone_size: .
cdr3_nt: TGCGCCAGCAGCCAACGGACAGGGGATGCCTACGAGCAGTACTTC
cdr3_aa: CASSQRTGDAYEQYF

d_call: TRBD2
j_call: TRBJ2-3
v_call: TRBV7-3
clone_size: .
cdr3_nt: TGTGCCAGCAGCTTAATTGCGGGGGGGGCCACAGATACGCAGTATTTT
cdr3_aa: CASSLIAGGATDTQYF

d_call: .
j_call: TRBJ2-1
v_call: TRBV13
clone_size: .
cdr3_nt: TGTGCCAGCAGCTTAGGCCAGGGCGGCTACAATGAGCAGTTCTTC
cdr3_aa: CASSLGQGGYNEQFF

d_call: .
j_call: TRBJ2-1
v_call: TRBV27
clone_size: .
cdr3_nt: TGTGCCAGCAGCCCACGCGGGGGCAACTCCTACAATGAGCAGTTCTTC
cdr3_aa: CASSPRGGNSYNEQFF

d_call: .
j_call: TRBJ2-1
v_call: TRBV4-1
clone_size: .
cdr3_nt: TGCGCCAGCAGCCAGTGGAGCGGAGACGTTTACAATGAGCAGTTCTTC
cdr3_aa: CASSQWSGDVYNEQFF

d_call: TRBD1
j_call: TRBJ2-7
v_call: TRBV5-1
clone_size: .
cdr3_nt: TGCGCCAGCAGCCCCTCGACAGGGGTATTCTACGAGCAGTACTTC
cdr3_aa: CASSPSTGVFYEQYF

d_call: .
j_call: TRBJ2-1
v_call: TRBV7-2
clone_size: .
cdr3_nt: TGTGCCAGCACCCGAGGGTCCCGGGCGGCCTACAATGAGCAGTTCTTC
cdr3_aa: CASTRGSRAAYNEQFF

d_call: .
j_call: TRBJ2-3
v_call: TRBV7-2
clone_size: .
cdr3_nt: TGTGCCAGCAGCCCTTATGACGACTCCACAGATACGCAGTATTTT
cdr3_aa: CASSPYDDSTDTQYF

d_call: .
j_call: TRBJ1-6
v_call: TRBV30
clone_size: few
cdr3_nt: TGTGCCTGGAGTGACTCGATCGGGACATCCAATTCACCCCTCCACTTT
cdr3_aa: CAWSDSIGTSNSPLHF

d_call: TRBD1
j_call: TRBJ2-7
v_call: TRBV30
clone_size: .
cdr3_nt: TGTGCCTGTTGCCCGGGACAGGGCATCGAGCAGTACTTC
cdr3_aa: CACCPGQGIEQYF

d_call: .
j_call: TRBJ2-7
v_call: TRBV21-1
clone_size: .
cdr3_nt: TGTGCCAGCAGCCCCCCGACAGCGAGCTCGCGCGACGAGCAGTACTTC
cdr3_aa: CASSPPTASSRDEQYF

d_call: .
j_call: TRBJ2-7
v_call: TRBV6-1
clone_size: .
cdr3_nt: TGTGCCAGCAGCCCCCTACGGCGGTCCTACGAGCAGTACTTC
cdr3_aa: CASSPLRRSYEQYF

d_call: .
j_call: TRBJ1-5
v_call: TRBV4-1
clone_size: .
cdr3_nt: TGCGCCAGCAGCCAAGGGACTGTAAGCAATCAGCCCCAGCATTTT
cdr3_aa: CASSQGTVSNQPQHF

d_call: TRBD2
j_call: TRBJ2-7
v_call: TRBV18
clone_size: .
cdr3_nt: TGTGCCAGCTCACTAGCGGGAGGGCCTGAGCAGTACTTC
cdr3_aa: CASSLAGGPEQYF

d_call: .
j_call: TRBJ2-1
v_call: TRBV9
clone_size: .
cdr3_nt: TGTGCCAGCACACCCTCATCGGTCCCCTACAATGAGCAGTTCTTC
cdr3_aa: CASTPSSVPYNEQFF

d_call: TRBD2
j_call: TRBJ2-1
v_call: TRBV11-2
clone_size: .
cdr3_nt: TGTGCCAGCAGCTTAGCGCAGCGGGGGGAAAATGAGCAGTTCTTC
cdr3_aa: CASSLAQRGENEQFF

d_call: .
j_call: TRBJ2-7
v_call: TRBV5-1
clone_size: .
cdr3_nt: TGCGCCAGCAGCTTGGCGGGGGAGTTTTACGAGCAGTACTTC
cdr3_aa: CASSLAGEFYEQYF

d_call: TRBD2
j_call: TRBJ2-3
v_call: TRBV19
clone_size: .
cdr3_nt: TGTGCCAGTAGTACCTCCACTAGCGTCGGCACAGATACGCAGTATTTT
cdr3_aa: CASSTSTSVGTDTQYF

d_call: .
j_call: TRBJ2-3
v_call: TRBV15
clone_size: .
cdr3_nt: TGTGCCACCAGCAGAGACATAGATACGCAGTATTTT
cdr3_aa: CATSRDIDTQYF

d_call: .
j_call: TRBJ2-7
v_call: TRBV11-2
clone_size: .
cdr3_nt: TGTGCCAGCAGCTTAGAGCGGGCGGAGGCCTACGAGCAGTACTTC
cdr3_aa: CASSLERAEAYEQYF

d_call: TRBD2
j_call: TRBJ2-7
v_call: TRBV4-1
clone_size: .
cdr3_nt: TGCGCCAGCAGCCCCCGGGAAGGGACTACCTACGAGCAGTACTTC
cdr3_aa: CASSPREGTTYEQYF

d_call: .
j_call: TRBJ2-5
v_call: TRBV7-9
clone_size: .
cdr3_nt: TGTGCCAGCAGCTTTCAGGCCCGGGACTTCCAAGAGACCCAGTACTTC
cdr3_aa: CASSFQARDFQETQYF

d_call: .
j_call: TRBJ2-1
v_call: TRBV19
clone_size: .
cdr3_nt: TGTGCCAGTAGTATGGAAGGGAGTTCCTTCAATGAGCAGTTCTTC
cdr3_aa: CASSMEGSSFNEQFF

d_call: TRBD1
j_call: TRBJ1-2
v_call: TRBV7-8
clone_size: once
cdr3_nt: TGTGCCAGCAGCTTAGGACTTATTGCATACGGAGGGGGCGTGGACGGCTACACCTTC
cdr3_aa: CASSLGLIAYGGGVDGYTF

d_call: .
j_call: TRBJ1-2
v_call: TRBV28
clone_size: .
cdr3_nt: TGTGCCAGCAAGGGGGATGGGAGCTATGGCTACACCTTC
cdr3_aa: CASKGDGSYGYTF

d_call: TRBD1
j_call: TRBJ1-2
v_call: TRBV5-5
clone_size: few
cdr3_nt: TGTGCCAGCAGCTTGGGACAGGGCAACTATGGCTACACCTTC
cdr3_aa: CASSLGQGNYGYTF

d_call: .
j_call: TRBJ1-4
v_call: TRBV15
clone_size: .
cdr3_nt: TGTGCCACCAGCAGACTGATCCCCCGGGCCGGGGAGAATGAAAAACTGTTTTTT
cdr3_aa: CATSRLIPRAGENEKLFF

d_call: .
j_call: TRBJ1-1
v_call: TRBV7-2
clone_size: .
cdr3_nt: TGTGCCAGCAGCCGCCCCCCCGGGGGAACTGAAGCTTTCTTT
cdr3_aa: CASSRPPGGTEAFF